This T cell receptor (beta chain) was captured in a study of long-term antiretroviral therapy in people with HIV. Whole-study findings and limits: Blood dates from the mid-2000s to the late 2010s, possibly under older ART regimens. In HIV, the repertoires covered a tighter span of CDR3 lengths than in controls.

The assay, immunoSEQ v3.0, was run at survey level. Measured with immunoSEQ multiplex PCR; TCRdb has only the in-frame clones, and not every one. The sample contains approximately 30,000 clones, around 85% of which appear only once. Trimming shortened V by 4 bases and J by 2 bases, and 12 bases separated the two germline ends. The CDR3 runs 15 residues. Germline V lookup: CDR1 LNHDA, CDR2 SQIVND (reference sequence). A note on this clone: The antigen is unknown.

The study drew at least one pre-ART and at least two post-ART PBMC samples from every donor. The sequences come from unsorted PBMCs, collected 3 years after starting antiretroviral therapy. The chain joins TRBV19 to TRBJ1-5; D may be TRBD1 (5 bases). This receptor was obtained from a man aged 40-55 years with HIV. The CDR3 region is CASSKGQLGNQPQHF. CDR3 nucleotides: TGTGCCAGTAGTAAAGGACAACTCGGCAATCAGCCCCAGCATTTT.